This entry describes one T cell receptor (beta chain). The sample originates from a study of blood T cell repertoires in COVID-19. The overall study: Collection of acute and convalescent COVID-19 samples took place in the United States, Italy and Spain. PBMCs, B-cell-depleted T cells, or T cells were the source of the cDNA or gDNA that made up the material.

The authors' processing: Estimated nucleated cell counts came from reference gene primer amplification. Some clones are missing from TCRdb's copy, which holds only in-frame ones; the method was immunoSEQ multiplex PCR. D and trimming were read from the DNA, whereas the V and J calls and clone size are those reported in that table. The sample lists around 270,000 clones, around 84% seen once, with around 4% in the top ten. The CDR3 loop spans 14 amino acids. V shed 6 bases, J shed 5 bases, and the junction held 7 bases outside the gene matches. The germline gives CDR1 SNHLY, CDR2 FYNNEI. V usage is TRBV2 and J usage is TRBJ2-1; 7 bases agree with TRBD2. The sequence was collected from a man in his 60s with acute or convalescent COVID-19. Material for sequencing was peripheral blood. CDR3 protein: CASRRTRLNNEQFF. The CDR3 nucleotides are TGTGCCAGCAGGAGGACTAGACTCAACAATGAGCAGTTCTTC. The complete variable domain, with remaining parts taken from reference TRBV2 and TRBJ2-1, reads EPEVTQTPSHQVTQMGQEVILRCVPISNHLYFYWYRQILGQKVEFLVSFYNNEISEKSEIFDDQFSVERPDGSNFTLKIRSTKLEDSAMYFCASRRTRLNNEQFFGPGTRLTVL.